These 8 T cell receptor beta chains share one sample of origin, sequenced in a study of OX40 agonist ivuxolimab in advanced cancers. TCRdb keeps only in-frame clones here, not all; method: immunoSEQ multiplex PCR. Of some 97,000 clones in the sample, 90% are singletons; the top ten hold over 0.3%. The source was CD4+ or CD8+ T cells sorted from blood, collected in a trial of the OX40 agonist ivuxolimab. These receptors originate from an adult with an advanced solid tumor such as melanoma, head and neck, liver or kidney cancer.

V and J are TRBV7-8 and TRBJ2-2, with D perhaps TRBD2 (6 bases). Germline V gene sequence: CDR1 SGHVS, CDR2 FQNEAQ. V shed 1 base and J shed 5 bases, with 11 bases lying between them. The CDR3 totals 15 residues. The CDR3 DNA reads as TGTGCCAGCAGCTTAGACGGGGGTCTAACCGGGGAGCTGTTTTTT. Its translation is CASSLDGGLTGELFF.

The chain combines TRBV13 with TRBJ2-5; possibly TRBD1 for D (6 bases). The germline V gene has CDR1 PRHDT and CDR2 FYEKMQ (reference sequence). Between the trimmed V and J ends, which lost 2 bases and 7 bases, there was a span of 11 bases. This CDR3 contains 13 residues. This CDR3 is CASSLIGGATQYF. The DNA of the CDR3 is TGTGCCAGCAGCTTAATAGGGGGAGCGACCCAGTACTTC. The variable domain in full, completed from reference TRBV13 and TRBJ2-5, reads AAGVIQSPRHLIKEKRETATLKCYPIPRHDTVYWYQQGPGQDPQFLISFYEKMQSDKGSIPDRFSAQQFSDYHSELNMSSLELGDSALYFCASSLIGGATQYFGPGTRLLVL.

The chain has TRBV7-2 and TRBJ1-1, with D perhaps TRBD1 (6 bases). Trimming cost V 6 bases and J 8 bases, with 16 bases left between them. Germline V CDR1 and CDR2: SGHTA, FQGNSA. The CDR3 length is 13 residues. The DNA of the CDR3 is TGTGCCAGCAGTTTGGACAGATCGCAAGAAGCTTTCTTT. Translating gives CASSLDRSQEAFF.

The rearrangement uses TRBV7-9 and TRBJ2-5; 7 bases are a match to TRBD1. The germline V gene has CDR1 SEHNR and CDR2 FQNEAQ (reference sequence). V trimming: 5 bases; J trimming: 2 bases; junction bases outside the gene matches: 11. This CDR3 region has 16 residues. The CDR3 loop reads CASSGQQGPGQETQYF. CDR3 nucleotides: TGTGCCAGCAGCGGTCAACAGGGGCCCGGACAAGAGACCCAGTACTTC.

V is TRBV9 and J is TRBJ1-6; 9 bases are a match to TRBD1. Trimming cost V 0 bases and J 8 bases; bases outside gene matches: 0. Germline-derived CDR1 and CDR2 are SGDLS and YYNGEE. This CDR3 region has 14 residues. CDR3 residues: CASSVGDRDSPLHF. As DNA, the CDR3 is TGTGCCAGCAGCGTAGGGGACAGGGATTCACCCCTCCACTTT.

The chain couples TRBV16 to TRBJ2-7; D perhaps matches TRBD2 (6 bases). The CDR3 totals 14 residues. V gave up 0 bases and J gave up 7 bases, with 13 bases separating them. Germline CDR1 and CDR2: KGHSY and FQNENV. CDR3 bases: TGTGCCAGCAGCCAATCTAGCGGTATGGGTGAGCAGTACTTC. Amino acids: CASSQSSGMGEQYF. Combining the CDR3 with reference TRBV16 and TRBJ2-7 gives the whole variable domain GEEVAQTPKHLVRGEGQKAKLYCAPIKGHSYVFWYQQVLKNEFKFLISFQNENVFDETGMPKERFSAKCLPNSPCSLEIQATKLEDSAVYFCASSQSSGMGEQYFGPGTRLTVT.

The CDR3 is CASSIGLAGRGEQFF. For the CDR3, the DNA is TGTGCCAGCAGCATCGGACTAGCGGGGAGGGGTGAGCAGTTCTTC. V is TRBV7-9 and J is TRBJ2-1; 12 bases match TRBD2. The CDR3 runs to 15 residues. The V and J ends lost 5 bases and 9 bases, in that order; junction bases with no gene match: 8. Germline V gene sequence: CDR1 SEHNR, CDR2 FQNEAQ (reference sequence).

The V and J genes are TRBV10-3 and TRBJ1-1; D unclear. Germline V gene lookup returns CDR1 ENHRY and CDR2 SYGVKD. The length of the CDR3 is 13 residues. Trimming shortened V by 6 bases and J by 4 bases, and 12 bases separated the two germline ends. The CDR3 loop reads CAIRGLVPTEAFF. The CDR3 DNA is TGTGCCATCAGAGGACTGGTCCCCACTGAAGCTTTCTTT.